A selection of T cell receptor beta chains follows, all from one sample in a study of cytomegalovirus exposure and HLA in healthy donors. Sequencing used immunoSEQ multiplex PCR; TCRdb keeps in-frame clones, though not all of them. The table records approximately 160,000 clones, roughly 71% of them present only once. Specimen: PBMCs. These receptor sequences come from a woman in her 50s in good health and CMV-seropositive. CDR3s include the opening cysteine and the closing phenylalanine or tryptophan. The D gene is left open where the match is weak. Clone size is stated in some rows and not others, as once, few, many or a class when expanded.

d_call	clone_size	v_call	j_call	cdr3_nt	cdr3_aa
TRBD1	-	TRBV6-1	TRBJ1-2	TGTGCCAGCAGTGAAGCGGGACAGGGGGCGCGCGGCTACACCTTC	CASSEAGQGARGYTF
TRBD1	-	TRBV13	TRBJ1-6	TGTGCCAGCAGCATAGGGACAGGGTGGAGTTCACCCCTCCACTTT	CASSIGTGWSSPLHF
-	-	TRBV6-5	TRBJ1-2	TGTGCCAGCAGGAGGGGGGGCGCGGGCTACACCTTC	CASRRGGAGYTF
TRBD2	-	TRBV18	TRBJ2-2	TGTGCCAGCTCACCTAGGACTAGCGGGGGACCTAACACCGGGGAGCTGTTTTTT	CASSPRTSGGPNTGELFF
-	-	TRBV4-1	TRBJ2-7	TGCGCCAGCAGCCAGTACCAGGGGAACATCTACGAGCAGTACTTC	CASSQYQGNIYEQYF
TRBD1	-	TRBV6-6	TRBJ1-2	TGTGCCAGCAGCTCGAACCCCGGGACAGGGAAGGACGGCTACACCTTC	CASSSNPGTGKDGYTF
-	-	TRBV5-1	TRBJ2-2	TGCGCCAGCAGCCCCTCCCCGGGTGCCACCGGGGAGCTGTTTTTT	CASSPSPGATGELFF
-	few	TRBV11-2	TRBJ2-3	TGTGCCAGCAGCTTACTCTCCACAGATACGCAGTATTTT	CASSLLSTDTQYF
-	-	TRBV5-1	TRBJ1-3	TGCGCCAGCAGCTTGGAGTACCAGGGTAACTCTGGAAACACCATATATTTT	CASSLEYQGNSGNTIYF
-	-	TRBV7-9	TRBJ1-6	TGTGCCAGCACCAAAAGAGGAAAACCCCTCCACTTT	CASTKRGKPLHF
TRBD1	-	TRBV5-5	TRBJ1-6	TGTGCCAGCAGCCCGACAGGGGTCGTGGCTTCACCCCTCCACTTT	CASSPTGVVASPLHF
-	-	TRBV6-5	TRBJ1-1	TGTGCCAGCAGTTTCAACAGGGAGACGAACACTGAAGCTTTCTTT	CASSFNRETNTEAFF
-	few	TRBV20-1	TRBJ2-5	TGCAGTGCTAGGTATCAAGAGACCCAGTACTTC	CSARYQETQYF
-	-	TRBV7-9	TRBJ1-3	TGTGCCAGCAGCTTAGTGGGGACACATCGATCTGGAAACACCATATATTTT	CASSLVGTHRSGNTIYF
TRBD1	-	TRBV7-8	TRBJ1-1	TGTGCCAGCAGGCTCGAGGGGGCCACTGAAGCTTTCTTT	CASRLEGATEAFF
-	-	TRBV6-5	TRBJ1-5	TGTGCCAGCAGTCGCAGGGCAGGAAGCAATCAGCCCCAGCATTTT	CASSRRAGSNQPQHF
-	-	TRBV9	TRBJ1-1	TGTGCCAGCAGCGTAGAGGAAAACAGGGCCACTGAAGCTTTCTTT	CASSVEENRATEAFF
TRBD2	once	TRBV19	TRBJ2-7	TGTGCCAGTAGCGATGCGGGGGGGCCCTACGAGCAGTACTTC	CASSDAGGPYEQYF
TRBD2	few	TRBV5-1	TRBJ2-2	TGCGCCAGCAGCGGGAGGGCAGGGAAAAATACCGGGGAGCTGTTTTTT	CASSGRAGKNTGELFF
-	few	TRBV2	TRBJ1-1	TGTGCCAGCAGTGAGGCAGGGGAAGCTTTCTTT	CASSEAGEAFF
-	-	TRBV20-1	TRBJ2-1	TGCAGTGCTTCCCGTAGCGGCGAGCAGTTCTTC	CSASRSGEQFF
TRBD1	-	TRBV27	TRBJ1-1	TGTGCCAGCAGTTTCGCCACAGGGGGCACTGAAGCTTTCTTT	CASSFATGGTEAFF
-	once	TRBV30	TRBJ1-6	TGTGCCTATAGCGCTGGCCGCTCATATAATTCACCCCTCCACTTT	CAYSAGRSYNSPLHF
-	-	TRBV19	TRBJ1-5	TGTGCCAGTAGTATGTTCACAGGGCTGTGGCAGCCCCAGCATTTT	CASSMFTGLWQPQHF
-	-	TRBV29-1	TRBJ2-7	TGCAGCGCCCAAGACAGTTCCTACGAGCAGTACTTC	CSAQDSSYEQYF
TRBD2	few	TRBV5-4	TRBJ2-1	TGTGCCAGCAGCGGAGCGGGGGTTGAGCAGTTCTTC	CASSGAGVEQFF
TRBD1	few	TRBV18	TRBJ1-1	TGTGCCAGCTCACCTCGGACAGGGGGCAGGGATGAAGCTTTCTTT	CASSPRTGGRDEAFF
TRBD1	-	TRBV7-6	TRBJ2-3	TGTGCCAGCAGCGGGACGACAGGGGGCAATACGCAGTATTTT	CASSGTTGGNTQYF
TRBD1	-	TRBV25-1	TRBJ2-7	TGTGCCAGCGGCCACAGGGGGTCCTACGAGCAGTACTTC	CASGHRGSYEQYF
-	-	TRBV27	TRBJ1-1	TGTGCCAGCAGTTTATCGGGGGCGACAGGCGTTGAAGCTTTCTTT	CASSLSGATGVEAFF
-	-	TRBV9	TRBJ2-2	TGTGCCAGCAGCGTACGTGACACCGGGGAGCTGTTTTTT	CASSVRDTGELFF
-	-	TRBV6-5	TRBJ2-3	TGTGCCAGCAGCCGGGGTGGCTCTAGCACAGATACGCAGTATTTT	CASSRGGSSTDTQYF
-	-	TRBV9	TRBJ2-3	TGTGCCAGCAGCGTAGGGGGGGCGGGGGGCACAGATACGCAGTATTTT	CASSVGGAGGTDTQYF
-	-	TRBV9	TRBJ1-6	TGTGCCAGCAGCGCCACAGGGAGTAATTCACCCCTCCACTTT	CASSATGSNSPLHF
-	few	TRBV7-8	TRBJ1-5	TGTGCCAGCAGCTTAGCTGGTCCAGGGATCCATCAGCCCCAGCATTTT	CASSLAGPGIHQPQHF
-	-	TRBV20-1	TRBJ1-3	TGCAGTGAGCTTGGAAACACCATATATTTT	CSELGNTIYF
-	-	TRBV19	TRBJ1-3	TGTGCCAGTAGTATAGGTCCCGGAGGCCTCTCTGGAAACACCATATATTTT	CASSIGPGGLSGNTIYF
-	-	TRBV30	TRBJ1-2	TGTGCCTGGGGACAGATACTAAACTATGGCTACACCTTC	CAWGQILNYGYTF
TRBD1	-	TRBV27	TRBJ1-5	TGTGCCAGCAGCTTAATTACAGGGGGCGGTCAGCCCCAGCATTTT	CASSLITGGGQPQHF
TRBD1	-	TRBV6-6	TRBJ1-4	TGTGCCAGCGCGCGACAGGGGAGTAATGAAAAACTGTTTTTT	CASARQGSNEKLFF
-	few	TRBV7-9	TRBJ1-1	TGTGCCAGCAGCCCGCAGGGGACTGAAGCTTTCTTT	CASSPQGTEAFF